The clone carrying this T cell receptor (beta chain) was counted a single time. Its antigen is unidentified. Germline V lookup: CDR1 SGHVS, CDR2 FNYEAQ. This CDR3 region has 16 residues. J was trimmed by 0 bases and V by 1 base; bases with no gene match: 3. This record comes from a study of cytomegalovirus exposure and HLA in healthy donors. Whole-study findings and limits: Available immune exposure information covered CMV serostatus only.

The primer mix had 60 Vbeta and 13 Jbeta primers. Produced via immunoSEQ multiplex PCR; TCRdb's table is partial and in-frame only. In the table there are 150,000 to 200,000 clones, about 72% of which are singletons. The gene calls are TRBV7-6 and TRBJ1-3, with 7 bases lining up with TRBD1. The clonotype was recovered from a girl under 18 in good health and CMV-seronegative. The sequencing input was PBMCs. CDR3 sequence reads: CASSLEGGLSGNTIYF. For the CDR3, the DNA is TGTGCCAGCAGCTTAGAAGGGGGCCTCTCTGGAAACACCATATATTTT.